The 26 T cell receptor beta chains presented below share a single source sample, sequenced in a study of blood T cell repertoires in COVID-19. The assay was immunoSEQ multiplex PCR, and TCRdb's table has in-frame clones only and misses some. Seen here are about 74,000 clones, 65% to 90% observed once, and the top ten hold more than 20%. The source material was peripheral blood. The origin of the receptors is a man aged 45-65 years with acute or convalescent COVID-19.

This chain links TRBV4-2 with TRBJ2-3; 8 nucleotides agree with TRBD2. J lost 1 base, V lost 4 bases, and 1 base had no gene match. CDR3 length: 14 residues. Germline loops: CDR1 LGHNA, CDR2 YNFKEQ. The CDR3 coding sequence is TGTGCCAGCAGCCCACTAGCGGGCACAGATACGCAGTATTTT. Protein: CASSPLAGTDTQYF.

This chain connects TRBV3-1 (or the pseudogene TRBV3-2) to TRBJ1-4; the D gene is possibly TRBD1 (6 bases). Germline assignment: CDR1 LGHDT and CDR2 YNNKEL (reference sequence). The CDR3 consists of 15 residues. V was trimmed by 3 bases and J by 9 bases, leaving 17 bases between them. The CDR3 DNA reads as TGTGCCAGCAGCCAGGGGTGGGGGCCCCCTCAAAAACTGTTTTTT. It translates to CASSQGWGPPQKLFF.

This clone was detected once. The chain recombines TRBV7-6 with TRBJ2-6; D gene ambiguous. V was pared by 4 bases and J by 0 bases, with 16 bases between. CDR1 SGHVS and CDR2 FNYEAQ come from the germline V gene. CDR3 size: 18 residues. DNA for the CDR3: TGTGCCAGCAGCTGGTTGGGCAGTGATAACTCTGGGGCCAACGTCCTGACTTTC. The encoded protein is CASSWLGSDNSGANVLTF. Variable domain in full (rest from reference TRBV7-6 and TRBJ2-6): GAGVSQSPRYKVTKRGQDVALRCDPISGHVSLYWYRQALGQGPEFLTYFNYEAQQDKSGLPNDRFSAERPEGSISTLTIQRTEQRDSAMYRCASSWLGSDNSGANVLTFGAGSRLTVL.

V is TRBV19 and J is TRBJ1-5, with 7 nucleotides matching TRBD1. The ends lost 6 bases at V and 3 bases at J; junction bases unmatched: 8. Germline CDR1 and CDR2: LNHDA and SQIVND (reference sequence). CDR3 length: 15 residues. The CDR3 nucleotides are TGTGCCAGTAGCCCCGAAGGGGGCCACAATCAGCCCCAGCATTTT. Translating it yields CASSPEGGHNQPQHF. The full variable domain, completed using reference TRBV19 and TRBJ1-5, is DGGITQSPKYLFRKEGQNVTLSCEQNLNHDAMYWYRQDPGQGLRLIYYSQIVNDFQKGDIAEGYSVSREKKESFPLTVTSAQKNPTAFYLCASSPEGGHNQPQHFGDGTRLSIL.

The chain couples TRBV7-3 to TRBJ2-3, with 8 bases matching TRBD2. The J segment lost 3 bases and the V segment lost 2 bases, leaving 4 bases of the junction unmatched. Looked up from germline, CDR1 is SGHTA and CDR2 is FQGTGA. The CDR3 runs 15 residues. The CDR3 coding sequence is TGTGCCAGCAGCTTAGGGGGACTAGTTACAGATACGCAGTATTTT. This translates into CASSLGGLVTDTQYF. The variable domain in full, completed from reference TRBV7-3 and TRBJ2-3, reads GAGVSQTPSNKVTEKGKYVELRCDPISGHTALYWYRQSLGQGPEFLIYFQGTGAADDSGLPNDRFFAVRPEGSVSTLKIQRTERGDSAVYLCASSLGGLVTDTQYFGPGTRLTVL.

V usage is TRBV15 and J usage is TRBJ2-1; 8 bases align to TRBD1. CDR3 length: 15 residues. CDR1 and CDR2 from the germline V gene are LNHNV and YYDKDF (reference sequence). The ends lost 4 bases at V and 6 bases at J; junction bases unmatched: 8. The CDR3 is CATSNGQGFSNEQFF. The CDR3 nucleotides are TGTGCCACCAGCAACGGACAGGGTTTCTCCAATGAGCAGTTCTTC. Supplemented by reference TRBV15 and TRBJ2-1, the full variable domain reads DAMVIQNPRYQVTQFGKPVTLSCSQTLNHNVMYWYQQKSSQAPKLLFHYYDKDFNNEADTPDNFQSRRPNTSFCFLDIRSPGLGDTAMYLCATSNGQGFSNEQFFGPGTRLTVL.

This sequence joins TRBV28 and TRBJ2-7, with TRBD2 matching over 13 bases. Germline CDR1 MDHEN, CDR2 SYDVKM. The J segment lost 5 bases and the V segment lost 3 bases, leaving 1 base of the junction unmatched. The CDR3 length is 14 residues. This CDR3 is CASSFGLAGDEQYV. In DNA, the CDR3 is TGTGCCAGCAGTTTCGGACTAGCGGGGGACGAGCAGTACGTC.

The gene calls are TRBV11-1 and TRBJ2-5, with D possibly TRBD1 on 6 matching bases. Trimming left V 5 bases short and J 2 bases short, with 9 bases between. Germline V gives CDR1 SGHAT, CDR2 FQDESV (reference sequence). There are 13 residues in the CDR3. The CDR3 coding sequence is TGTGCCAGCAGCCCAGGGGAGCAAGAGACCCAGTACTTC. This encodes CASSPGEQETQYF.

The J gene is TRBJ2-1, the V gene TRBV19; the D gene is possibly TRBD2 (6 bases). V dropped 6 bases and J dropped 0 bases, with 18 bases sitting between them. The CDR3 is 17 amino acids. The germline V gene has CDR1 LNHDA and CDR2 SQIVND (reference sequence). The CDR3 DNA sequence: TGTGCCAGTAGGACCCTCTCCCGGGGGAGCTCCTACAATGAGCAGTTCTTC. This codes for CASRTLSRGSSYNEQFF.

The genes are TRBV19 and TRBJ2-1; 8 nucleotides agree with TRBD1. The CDR3 runs to 17 residues. Trimming at V came to 0 bases and at J to 3 bases, leaving 7 bases not matched to a gene. Germline CDR1 reads LNHDA; CDR2 reads SQIVND (reference sequence). The CDR3 loop is CASSIDLGQGDYNEQFF. In DNA, the CDR3 is TGTGCCAGTAGTATAGATCTAGGACAGGGCGACTACAATGAGCAGTTCTTC.

V gene TRBV3-1 (or the pseudogene TRBV3-2) combines with J gene TRBJ1-1; TRBD1 might be the D (6 bases). The CDR3 contains 17 residues. Germline V gives CDR1 LGHDT, CDR2 YNNKEL (reference sequence). Trimming removed 4 bases from V and 1 base from J, with 19 bases in between. The CDR3: CASSPRGGDTRNTEAFF. DNA for the CDR3: TGTGCCAGCAGCCCAAGGGGGGGGGACACCCGGAACACTGAAGCTTTCTTT.

This clone was picked up a small number of times. The chain couples TRBV2 to TRBJ1-1; maybe TRBD1 (6 bases). The CDR3 consists of 15 residues. Trimming removed 6 bases at V and 1 base at J, with 15 bases between. Germline CDR1 SNHLY, CDR2 FYNNEI. The CDR3: CASRGGVHPNTEAFF. CDR3 nucleotide sequence: TGTGCCAGCAGAGGGGGGGTACATCCGAACACTGAAGCTTTCTTT.

This clone was seen just once. V gene TRBV5-1 combines with J gene TRBJ2-1, with 8 bases lining up with TRBD2. CDR3 size: 14 residues. Per the germline V gene, CDR1 is SGHRS and CDR2 is YFSETQ. V trimming: 4 bases; J trimming: 6 bases; junction bases outside the gene matches: 6. The CDR3 region has the DNA TGCGCCAGCAGCCCCGACCGGGGGGGCAATGAGCAGTTCTTC. Its protein product is CASSPDRGGNEQFF.

The chain recombines TRBV7-8 with TRBJ2-1, with 9 bases fitting TRBD2. The CDR3 sequence is 15 residues long. V shed 7 bases, J shed 10 bases, and the junction held 14 bases outside the gene matches. Germline V CDR1 and CDR2: SGHVS, FQNEAQ. CDR3: CASTWRASGVGEQFF. The CDR3 DNA is TGTGCCAGCACTTGGCGGGCTAGCGGGGTTGGGGAGCAGTTCTTC.

J is TRBJ2-1 and V is TRBV6-6; a weak D match, TRBD2 (6 bases). CDR1 and CDR2 (germline): MNHNY, SVGAGI (reference sequence). Trimming cost V 5 bases and J 2 bases, with 16 bases left between them. This CDR3 contains 16 residues. CDR3 nucleotides: TGTGCCAGCAGTCCAGCAGGTAGCGGCCCCTACAATGAGCAGTTCTTC. Its protein is CASSPAGSGPYNEQFF.

This clone has only one observation. A read error may account for a junction end that differs from germline. This sequence joins TRBV5-1 and TRBJ1-2, with D maybe TRBD1 (5 bases). This CDR3 spans 12 amino acids. Germline V gene sequence: CDR1 SGHRS, CDR2 YFSETQ. CDR3 amino acids: CASGLGGETHHF. CDR3 nucleotide sequence: TGCGCCAGCGGACTCGGGGGGGAAACCCACCACTTC.

V usage is TRBV6-1 and J usage is TRBJ2-2, with D perhaps matching TRBD2 (6 bases). The CDR3 spans 15 residues. The V end was cut by 2 bases, the J end by 4 bases, with 11 bases between. Per germline, CDR1 MNHNS and CDR2 SASEGT. The CDR3 coding sequence is TGTGCCAGCAGTGAAAAGCGGGCGGTCACCGGGGAGCTGTTTTTT. Residues: CASSEKRAVTGELFF.

V gene TRBV9 combines with J gene TRBJ2-3, with TRBD2 matching 11 bases. The germline CDR1 and CDR2 sequences are SGDLS and YYNGEE. V trimming: 4 bases; J trimming: 5 bases; junction bases outside the gene matches: 9. The CDR3 is 16 residues long. The CDR3 DNA sequence: TGTGCCAGCAGCAACTTAGCGGGGGGGCTTGTAGATACGCAGTATTTT. This codes for CASSNLAGGLVDTQYF.

Here the CDR3 DNA reads TGTGCCATCAGTGAGGGGCTCAACCCGCTCAATGAAGCTTTCTTT. Its protein is CAISEGLNPLNEAFF. V and J are TRBV10-3 and TRBJ1-1, with D unresolved. Trimming cost V 2 bases and J 7 bases, with 17 bases left between them. Germline loops: CDR1 ENHRY, CDR2 SYGVKD. The CDR3 extends over 15 amino acids.

V is TRBV5-8 and J is TRBJ2-1; 8 bases are a match to TRBD2. CDR1 SGHTS and CDR2 YDEGEE come from the germline V gene. With 4 bases clipped from V and 6 bases from J, the junction kept 9 bases outside the gene matches. This CDR3 contains 15 residues. The DNA of the CDR3 is TGTGCCAGCAGCCCGCGGACTAGCAGACGCAATGAGCAGTTCTTC. Its translation: CASSPRTSRRNEQFF.

The chain uses TRBV27 and TRBJ1-1, with TRBD1 matching 7 bases. Germline V gives CDR1 MNHEY, CDR2 SMNVEV (reference sequence). V lost 7 bases, J lost 1 base, and 9 bases stayed unmatched. This CDR3 region has 15 residues. CDR3 loop: CASILRTGENTEAFF. CDR3 nucleotide sequence: TGTGCCAGCATTCTTAGGACAGGAGAGAACACTGAAGCTTTCTTT.

V is TRBV4-1 and J is TRBJ1-2; 12 positions agree with TRBD1. This CDR3 is built from 18 residues. The V and J ends lost 2 bases and 3 bases, in that order; junction bases with no gene match: 10. Germline V gene lookup returns CDR1 MGHRA and CDR2 YSYEKL. This CDR3 is CASSQTGDRGLIYYGYTF. CDR3 coding DNA: TGCGCCAGCAGCCAAACAGGGGACAGGGGGCTCATATACTATGGCTACACCTTC.

This clone has only one observation. The rearrangement links TRBV3-1 (or the pseudogene TRBV3-2) to TRBJ1-1; D gene unclear. Trimming pared 6 bases from V and 1 base from J, leaving 6 bases between. This CDR3 comprises 12 residues. Germline V CDR1 and CDR2: LGHDT, YNNKEL (reference sequence). The CDR3, as DNA: TGTGCCAGCAGTTGGGCGAACACTGAAGCTTTCTTT. Encoded protein: CASSWANTEAFF.

This clone is medium-sized in the sample. This rearrangement joins TRBV19 to TRBJ2-5, with 8 bases identical to TRBD2. The CDR3 covers 13 residues. The germline V gene encodes CDR1 LNHDA and CDR2 SQIVND (reference sequence). The V segment lost 5 bases and the J segment 9 bases; nucleotides outside the gene matches: 8. The CDR3 DNA is TGTGCCAGTAGTGGGCGGCGCGGGGGGCCCCAGTACTTC. It yields the protein CASSGRRGGPQYF.

The chain couples TRBV7-9 to TRBJ1-3; TRBD1 might be the D (6 bases). V was pared by 5 bases and J by 1 base, with 21 bases between. Germline CDR1 SEHNR, CDR2 FQNEAQ (reference sequence). The CDR3 covers 18 residues. The chain's CDR3 is CASSQQPPDRISGNTIYF. CDR3 nucleotides: TGTGCCAGCAGCCAACAACCCCCCGACAGGATATCTGGAAACACCATATATTTT.

The J gene is TRBJ2-2, the V gene TRBV27; possibly TRBD1 for D (6 bases). Germline V gene sequence: CDR1 MNHEY, CDR2 SMNVEV (reference sequence). This CDR3 is 14 amino acids long. V dropped 4 bases and J dropped 5 bases, with 11 bases sitting between them. The CDR3 DNA is TGTGCCAGCAGTTCCAGGACAGTTACCGGGGAGCTGTTTTTT. Protein sequence: CASSSRTVTGELFF.